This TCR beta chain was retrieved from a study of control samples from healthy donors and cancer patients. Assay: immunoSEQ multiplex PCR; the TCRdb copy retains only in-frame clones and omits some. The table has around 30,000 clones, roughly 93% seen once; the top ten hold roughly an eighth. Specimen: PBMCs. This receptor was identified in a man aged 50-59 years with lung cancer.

This CDR3 is CASSLGEGTGNTIYF. In nucleotides, the CDR3 is TGTGCCAGCAGCTTAGGAGAGGGAACTGGAAACACCATATATTTT. The chain has TRBV7-8 and TRBJ1-3; the D is unclear. Germline loops: CDR1 SGHVS, CDR2 FQNEAQ. This CDR3 is 15 amino acids long. V shed 1 base and J shed 2 bases, with 9 bases lying between them.